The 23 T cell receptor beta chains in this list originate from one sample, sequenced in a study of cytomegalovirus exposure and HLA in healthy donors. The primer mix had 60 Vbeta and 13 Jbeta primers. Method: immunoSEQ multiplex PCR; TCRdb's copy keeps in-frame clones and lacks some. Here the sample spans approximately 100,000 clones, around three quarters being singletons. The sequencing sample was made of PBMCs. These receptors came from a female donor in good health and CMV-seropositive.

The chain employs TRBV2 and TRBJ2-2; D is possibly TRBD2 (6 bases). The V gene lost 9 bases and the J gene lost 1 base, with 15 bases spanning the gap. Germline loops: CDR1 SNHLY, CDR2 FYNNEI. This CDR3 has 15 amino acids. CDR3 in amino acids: CASRDLTLNTGELFF. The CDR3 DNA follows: TGTGCCAGTAGGGACTTGACCTTGAACACCGGGGAGCTGTTTTTT.

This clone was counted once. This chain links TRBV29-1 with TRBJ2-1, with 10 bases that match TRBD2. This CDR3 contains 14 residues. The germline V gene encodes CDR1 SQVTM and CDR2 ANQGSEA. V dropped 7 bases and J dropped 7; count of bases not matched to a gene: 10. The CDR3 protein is CSAAILAGLNEQFF. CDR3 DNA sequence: TGCAGCGCGGCCATACTAGCGGGGCTGAATGAGCAGTTCTTC.

In DNA, the CDR3 is TGTGCCAGCAGCCAAGTTAACGTGGGGACTCTCTCCTACGAGCAGTACTTC. Its protein is CASSQVNVGTLSYEQYF. The gene calls are TRBV4-2 and TRBJ2-7, with D tentatively TRBD2 (6 bases). There are 17 residues in the CDR3. With 1 base removed from V and 0 bases from J, the gap between germline ends came to 16 bases. Germline V lookup: CDR1 LGHNA, CDR2 YNFKEQ.

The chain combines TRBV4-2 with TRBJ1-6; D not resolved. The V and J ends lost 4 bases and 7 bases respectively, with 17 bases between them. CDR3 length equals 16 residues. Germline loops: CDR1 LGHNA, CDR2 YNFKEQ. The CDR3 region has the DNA TGTGCCAGCAGCCCCCTAGACGCAGTAGTAAATTCACCCCTCCACTTT. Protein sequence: CASSPLDAVVNSPLHF.

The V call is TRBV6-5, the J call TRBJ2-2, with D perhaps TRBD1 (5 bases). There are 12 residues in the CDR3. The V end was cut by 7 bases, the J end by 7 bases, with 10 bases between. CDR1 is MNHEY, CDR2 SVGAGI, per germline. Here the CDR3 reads CASNQGGGELFF. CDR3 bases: TGTGCCAGCAATCAGGGTGGCGGGGAGCTGTTTTTT.

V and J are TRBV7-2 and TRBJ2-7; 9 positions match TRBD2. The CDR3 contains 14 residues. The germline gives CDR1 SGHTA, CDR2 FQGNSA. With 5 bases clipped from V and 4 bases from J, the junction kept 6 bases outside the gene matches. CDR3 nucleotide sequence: TGTGCCAGCAGCCCCGCGGGGGGGAGGTACGAGCAGTACTTC. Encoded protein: CASSPAGGRYEQYF.

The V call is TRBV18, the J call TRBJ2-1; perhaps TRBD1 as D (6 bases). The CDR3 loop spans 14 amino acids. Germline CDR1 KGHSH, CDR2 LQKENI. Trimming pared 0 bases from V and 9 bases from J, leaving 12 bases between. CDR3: CASSPPTQGGEQFF. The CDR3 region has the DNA TGTGCCAGCTCACCACCGACACAAGGGGGTGAGCAGTTCTTC.

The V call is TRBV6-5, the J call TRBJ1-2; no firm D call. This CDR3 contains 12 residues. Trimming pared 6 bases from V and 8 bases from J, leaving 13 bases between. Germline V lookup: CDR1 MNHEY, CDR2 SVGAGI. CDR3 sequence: CASRRVGGGYTF. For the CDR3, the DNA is TGTGCCAGCAGGCGGGTGGGCGGGGGCTACACCTTC.

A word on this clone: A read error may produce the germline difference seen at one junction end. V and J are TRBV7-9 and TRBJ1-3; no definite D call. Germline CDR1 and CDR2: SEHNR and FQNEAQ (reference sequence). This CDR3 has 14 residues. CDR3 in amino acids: CSSSPDITGNTIYF. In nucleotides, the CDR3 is TGTTCCAGCAGCCCCGACATAACTGGAAACACCATATATTTT.

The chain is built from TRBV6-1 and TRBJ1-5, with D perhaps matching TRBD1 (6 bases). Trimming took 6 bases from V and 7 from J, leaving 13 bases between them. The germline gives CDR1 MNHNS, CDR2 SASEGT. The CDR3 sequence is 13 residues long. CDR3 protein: CASSLQGGQPQHF. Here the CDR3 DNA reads TGTGCCAGCAGCCTACAGGGAGGGCAGCCCCAGCATTTT.

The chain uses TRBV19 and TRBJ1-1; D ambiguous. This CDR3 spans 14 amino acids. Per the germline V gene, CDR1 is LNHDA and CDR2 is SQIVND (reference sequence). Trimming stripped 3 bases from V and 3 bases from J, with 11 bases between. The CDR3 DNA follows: TGTGCCAGTAGTATGGCGGGCCCGCACACTGAAGCTTTCTTT. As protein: CASSMAGPHTEAFF. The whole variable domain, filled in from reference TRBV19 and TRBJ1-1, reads DGGITQSPKYLFRKEGQNVTLSCEQNLNHDAMYWYRQDPGQGLRLIYYSQIVNDFQKGDIAEGYSVSREKKESFPLTVTSAQKNPTAFYLCASSMAGPHTEAFFGQGTRLTVV.

CDR3 amino acids: CARSKKGLAGTYEQYF. The CDR3 nucleotides read TGTGCCAGAAGCAAGAAGGGACTAGCGGGGACGTACGAGCAGTACTTC. V gene TRBV5-3 combines with J gene TRBJ2-7; 13 positions agree with TRBD2. TRBV5-3 is an ORF for which the function is uncertain. J lost 4 bases, V lost 4 bases, and 8 bases had no gene match. This CDR3 region has 16 residues.

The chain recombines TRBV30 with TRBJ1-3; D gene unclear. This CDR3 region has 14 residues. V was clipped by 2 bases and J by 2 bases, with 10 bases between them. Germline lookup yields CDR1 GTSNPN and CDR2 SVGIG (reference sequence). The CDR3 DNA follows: TGTGCCTGGAGTATCGGGGATCCTGGAAACACCATATATTTT. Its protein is CAWSIGDPGNTIYF.

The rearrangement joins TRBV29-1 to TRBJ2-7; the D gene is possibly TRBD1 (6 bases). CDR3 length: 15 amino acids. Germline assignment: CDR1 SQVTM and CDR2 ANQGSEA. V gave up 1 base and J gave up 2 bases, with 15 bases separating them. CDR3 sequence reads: CSVEGPDQGTYEQYF. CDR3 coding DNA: TGCAGCGTTGAAGGTCCGGACCAGGGGACCTACGAGCAGTACTTC.

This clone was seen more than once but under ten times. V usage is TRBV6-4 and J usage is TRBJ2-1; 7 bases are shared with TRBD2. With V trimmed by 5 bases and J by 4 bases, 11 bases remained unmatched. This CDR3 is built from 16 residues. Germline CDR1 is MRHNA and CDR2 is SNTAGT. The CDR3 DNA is TGTGCCAGCAGTACACGTGGCGCGGGAGAGTACAATGAGCAGTTCTTC. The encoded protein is CASSTRGAGEYNEQFF.

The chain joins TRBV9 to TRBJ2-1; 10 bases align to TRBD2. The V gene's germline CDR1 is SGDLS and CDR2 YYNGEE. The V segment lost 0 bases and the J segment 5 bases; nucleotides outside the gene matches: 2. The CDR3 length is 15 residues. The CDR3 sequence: CASSVGTSGNNEQFF. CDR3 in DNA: TGTGCCAGCAGCGTAGGGACTAGCGGAAACAATGAGCAGTTCTTC.

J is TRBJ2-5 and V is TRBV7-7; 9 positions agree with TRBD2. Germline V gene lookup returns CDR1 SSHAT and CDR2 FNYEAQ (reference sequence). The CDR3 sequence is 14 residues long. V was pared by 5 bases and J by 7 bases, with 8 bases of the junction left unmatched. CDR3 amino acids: CASSPIGTSLTQYF. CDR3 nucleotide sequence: TGTGCCAGCAGCCCTATCGGGACTAGCTTGACCCAGTACTTC.

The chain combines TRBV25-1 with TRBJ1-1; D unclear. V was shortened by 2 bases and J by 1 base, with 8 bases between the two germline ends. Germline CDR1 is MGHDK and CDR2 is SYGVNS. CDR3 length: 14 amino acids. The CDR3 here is CASSEEGRNTEAFF. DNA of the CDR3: TGTGCCAGCAGTGAAGAGGGTCGGAACACTGAAGCTTTCTTT.

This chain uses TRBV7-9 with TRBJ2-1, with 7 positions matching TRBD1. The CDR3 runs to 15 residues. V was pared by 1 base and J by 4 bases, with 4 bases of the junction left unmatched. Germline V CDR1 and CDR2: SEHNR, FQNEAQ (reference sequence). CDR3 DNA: TGTGCCAGCAGCTTAGGACAGGGAAATTACAATGAGCAGTTCTTC. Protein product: CASSLGQGNYNEQFF.

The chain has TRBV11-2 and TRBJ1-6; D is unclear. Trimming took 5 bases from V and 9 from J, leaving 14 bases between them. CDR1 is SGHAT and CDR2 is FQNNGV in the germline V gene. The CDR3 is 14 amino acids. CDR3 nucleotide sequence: TGTGCCAGCAGCCTCCTGACATTTAGTTCACCCCTCCACTTT. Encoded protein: CASSLLTFSSPLHF.

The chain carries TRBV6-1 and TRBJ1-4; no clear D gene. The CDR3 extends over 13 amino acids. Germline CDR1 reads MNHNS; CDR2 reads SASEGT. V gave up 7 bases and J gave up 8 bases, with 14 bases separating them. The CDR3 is CASKLAGVEKLFF. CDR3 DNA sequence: TGTGCCAGCAAGCTCGCGGGTGTGGAAAAACTGTTTTTT.

CDR3 DNA: TGTGCCAGCAGGGTGCGTAGCGGGAGCTCCTACGAGCAGTACTTC. Translated, it gives CASRVRSGSSYEQYF. V is TRBV27 and J is TRBJ2-7, with TRBD2 identical over 9 bases. The V gene end was trimmed by 6 bases and the J gene end by 0 bases; junction bases not matched to a gene: 6. The germline gives CDR1 MNHEY, CDR2 SMNVEV (reference sequence). The CDR3 spans 15 residues.

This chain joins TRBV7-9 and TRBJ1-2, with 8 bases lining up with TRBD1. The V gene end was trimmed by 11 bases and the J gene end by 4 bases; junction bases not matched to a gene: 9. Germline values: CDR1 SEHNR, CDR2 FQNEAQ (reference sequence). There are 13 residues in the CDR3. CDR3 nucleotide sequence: TGTGCCCTCGAGGCAGGGGGCTTCTATGGCTACACCTTC. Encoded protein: CALEAGGFYGYTF.